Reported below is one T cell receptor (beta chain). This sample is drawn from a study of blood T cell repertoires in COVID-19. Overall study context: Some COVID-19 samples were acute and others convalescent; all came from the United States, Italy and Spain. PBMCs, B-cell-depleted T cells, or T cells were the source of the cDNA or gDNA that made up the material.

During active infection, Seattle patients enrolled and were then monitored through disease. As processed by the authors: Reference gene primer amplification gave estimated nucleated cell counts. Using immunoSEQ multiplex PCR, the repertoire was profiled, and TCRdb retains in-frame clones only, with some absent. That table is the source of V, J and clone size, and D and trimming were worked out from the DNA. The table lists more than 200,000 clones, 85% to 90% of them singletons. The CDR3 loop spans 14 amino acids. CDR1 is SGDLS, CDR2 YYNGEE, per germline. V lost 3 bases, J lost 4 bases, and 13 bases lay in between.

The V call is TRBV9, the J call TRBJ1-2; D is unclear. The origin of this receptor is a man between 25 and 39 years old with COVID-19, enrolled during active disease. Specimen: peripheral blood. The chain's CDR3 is CASSAQRFLYGYTF. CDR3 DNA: TGTGCCAGCAGCGCCCAGAGGTTCCTCTATGGCTACACCTTC.